The 7 T cell receptor beta chains in this list originate from one sample, sequenced in a study of shared clonotypes between healthy human individuals. Method: immunoSEQ multiplex PCR; TCRdb's copy keeps in-frame clones and lacks some. The table has about 680,000 clones, roughly 72% seen once. Sequencing was carried out using memory CD4+ T cells sorted from blood. Subset specified: CD45RA-negative fraction. The receptor set was obtained from a woman younger than 45 in good health.

This chain uses TRBV6-1 with TRBJ2-5; the D call may be TRBD1 or TRBD2 (6 bases each). The germline V and J ends were trimmed by 5 bases and 3 bases, with 10 bases remaining between them. This CDR3 region has 13 residues. Per the germline V gene, CDR1 is MNHNS and CDR2 is SASEGT. CDR3: CASSRGPEETQYF. The CDR3 nucleotides read TGTGCCAGCAGTCGGGGGCCGGAAGAGACCCAGTACTTC.

The J gene is TRBJ1-5, the V gene TRBV6-5; 7 bases line up with TRBD1. The junction had 9 bases not matched to a gene; V was cut back by 4 bases and J by 6 bases. The CDR3 extends over 15 amino acids. The germline CDR1 and CDR2 sequences are MNHEY and SVGAGI. CDR3 loop: CASSLTMTGTQPQHF. The CDR3 nucleotides are TGTGCCAGCAGTTTAACTATGACAGGGACTCAGCCCCAGCATTTT.

V and J are TRBV18 and TRBJ2-1; TRBD1 or TRBD2 may be the D gene (5 bases each). Germline loops: CDR1 KGHSH, CDR2 LQKENI. With 0 bases removed from V and 8 bases from J, the gap between germline ends came to 11 bases. The CDR3 has 14 amino acids. In DNA form, the CDR3 reads TGTGCCAGCTCACCACCGACACGGGGCCATGAGCAGTTCTTC. It translates to CASSPPTRGHEQFF.

This clone was seen a single time. J is TRBJ1-2 and V is TRBV10-3; possible D gene TRBD1, 5 bases. The V gene's germline CDR1 is ENHRY and CDR2 SYGVKD. Trimming cost V 1 base and J 4 bases, with 13 bases left between them. This CDR3 region has 15 residues. CDR3 sequence: CAISELGGAGYGYTF. CDR3 nucleotide sequence: TGTGCCATCAGTGAGTTAGGAGGGGCGGGCTATGGCTACACCTTC.

CDR3 loop: CASQPGQATNEKLFF. DNA for the CDR3: TGTGCCTCCCAACCGGGACAAGCAACTAATGAAAAACTGTTTTTT. The rearrangement joins TRBV30 to TRBJ1-4; perhaps TRBD1 as D (6 bases). Germline lookup yields CDR1 GTSNPN and CDR2 SVGIG (reference sequence). The ends were cut back, 7 bases at V and 0 bases at J, with 15 bases in the middle. The CDR3 runs to 15 residues.

The rearrangement links TRBV6-6 to TRBJ2-7, with TRBD2 matching 8 bases. Trimming took 5 bases from V and 2 from J; bases not matched to a gene: 8. Germline V gene lookup returns CDR1 MNHNY and CDR2 SVGAGI (reference sequence). There are 15 residues in the CDR3. CDR3: CASSPVSGTTYEQYF. The CDR3 coding sequence is TGTGCCAGCAGTCCCGTTAGCGGGACCACCTACGAGCAGTACTTC.

In its sample, this clone was seen once. The chain uses TRBV20-1 and TRBJ2-1; D is ambiguous. V was shortened by 7 bases and J by 7 bases, with 11 bases between the two germline ends. This CDR3 has 11 residues. CDR1 DFQATT and CDR2 SNEGSKA come from the germline V gene (reference sequence). The DNA for the CDR3 is TGCAGTGGTATTAGCCTGAATGAGCAGTTCTTC. Translating gives CSGISLNEQFF.